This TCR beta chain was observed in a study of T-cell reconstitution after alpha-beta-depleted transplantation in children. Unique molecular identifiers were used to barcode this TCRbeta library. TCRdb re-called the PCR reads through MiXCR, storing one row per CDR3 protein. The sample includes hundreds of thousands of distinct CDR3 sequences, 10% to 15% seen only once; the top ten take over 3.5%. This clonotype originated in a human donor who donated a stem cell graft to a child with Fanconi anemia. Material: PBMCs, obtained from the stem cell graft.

The CDR3 coding sequence is TGTGCCAGCAGTTCTTTGGGGACAGGGATCGGCTATGGCTACACCTTC. This encodes CASSSLGTGIGYGYTF. J is TRBJ1-2 and V is TRBV6-5; 9 bases line up with TRBD1. V gave up 4 bases and J gave up 4 bases; unmatched junction bases: 10. The length of the CDR3 is 16 residues. The V gene's germline CDR1 is MNHEY and CDR2 SVGAGI.